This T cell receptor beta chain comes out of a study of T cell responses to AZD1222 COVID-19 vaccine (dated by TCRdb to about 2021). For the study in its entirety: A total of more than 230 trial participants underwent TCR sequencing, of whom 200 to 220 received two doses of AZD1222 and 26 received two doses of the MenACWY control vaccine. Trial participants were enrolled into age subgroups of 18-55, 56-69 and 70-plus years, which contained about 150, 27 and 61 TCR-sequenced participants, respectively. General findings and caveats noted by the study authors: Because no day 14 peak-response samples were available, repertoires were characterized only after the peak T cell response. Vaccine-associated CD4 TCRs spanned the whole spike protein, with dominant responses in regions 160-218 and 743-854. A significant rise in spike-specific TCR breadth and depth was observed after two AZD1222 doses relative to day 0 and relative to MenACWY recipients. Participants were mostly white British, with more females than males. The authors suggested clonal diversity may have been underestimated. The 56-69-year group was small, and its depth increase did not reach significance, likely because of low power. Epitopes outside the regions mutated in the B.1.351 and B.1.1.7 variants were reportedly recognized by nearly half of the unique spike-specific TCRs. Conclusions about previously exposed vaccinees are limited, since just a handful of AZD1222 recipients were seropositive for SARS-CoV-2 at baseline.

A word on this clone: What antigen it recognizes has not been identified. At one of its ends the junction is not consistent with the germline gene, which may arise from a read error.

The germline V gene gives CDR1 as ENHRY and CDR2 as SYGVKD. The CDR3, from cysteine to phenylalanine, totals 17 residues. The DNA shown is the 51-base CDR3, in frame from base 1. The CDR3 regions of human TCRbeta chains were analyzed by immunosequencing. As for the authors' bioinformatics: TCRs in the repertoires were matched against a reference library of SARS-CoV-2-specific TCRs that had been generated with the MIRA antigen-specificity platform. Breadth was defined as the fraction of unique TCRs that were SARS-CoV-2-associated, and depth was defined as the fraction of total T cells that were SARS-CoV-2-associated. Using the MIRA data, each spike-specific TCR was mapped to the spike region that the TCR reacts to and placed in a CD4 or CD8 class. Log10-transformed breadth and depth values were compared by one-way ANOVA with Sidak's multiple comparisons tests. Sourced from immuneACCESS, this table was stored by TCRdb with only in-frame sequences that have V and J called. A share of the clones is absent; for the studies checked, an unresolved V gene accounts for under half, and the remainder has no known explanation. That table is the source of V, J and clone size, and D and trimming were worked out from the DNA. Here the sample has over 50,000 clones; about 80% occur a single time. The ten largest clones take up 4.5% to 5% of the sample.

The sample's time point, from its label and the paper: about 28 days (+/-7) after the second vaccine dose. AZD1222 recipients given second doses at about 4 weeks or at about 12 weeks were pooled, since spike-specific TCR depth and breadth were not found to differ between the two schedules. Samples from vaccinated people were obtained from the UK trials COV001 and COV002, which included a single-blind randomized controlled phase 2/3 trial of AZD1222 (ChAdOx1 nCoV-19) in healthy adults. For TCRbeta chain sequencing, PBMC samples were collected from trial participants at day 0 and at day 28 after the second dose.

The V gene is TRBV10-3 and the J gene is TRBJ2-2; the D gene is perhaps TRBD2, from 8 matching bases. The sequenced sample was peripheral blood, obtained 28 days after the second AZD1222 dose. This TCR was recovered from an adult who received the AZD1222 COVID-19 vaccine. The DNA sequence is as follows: TGTGCCACCGGAGGGGGCGGAATAGCGGGACGGACCGGGGAACTGTTTTTT. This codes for CATGGGGIAGRTGELFF.